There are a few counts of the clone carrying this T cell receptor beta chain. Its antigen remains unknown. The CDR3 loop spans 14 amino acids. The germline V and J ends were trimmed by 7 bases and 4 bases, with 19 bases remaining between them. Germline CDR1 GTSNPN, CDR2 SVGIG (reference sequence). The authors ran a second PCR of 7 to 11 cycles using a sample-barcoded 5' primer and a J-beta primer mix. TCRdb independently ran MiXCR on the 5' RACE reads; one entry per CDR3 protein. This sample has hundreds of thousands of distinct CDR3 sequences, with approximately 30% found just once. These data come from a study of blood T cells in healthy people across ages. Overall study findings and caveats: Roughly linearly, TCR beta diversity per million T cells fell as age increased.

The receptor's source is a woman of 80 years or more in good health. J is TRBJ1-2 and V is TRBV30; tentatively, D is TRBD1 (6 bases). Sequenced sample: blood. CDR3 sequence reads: CASRAGAPRYGYTF. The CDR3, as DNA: TGTGCCTCGAGGGCAGGGGCTCCCCGCTATGGCTACACCTTC. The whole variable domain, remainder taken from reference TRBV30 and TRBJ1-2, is SQTIHQWPATLVQPVGSPLSLECTVEGTSNPNLYWYRQAAGRGLQLLFYSVGIGQISSEVPQNLSASRPQDRQFILSSKKLLLSDSGFYLCASRAGAPRYGYTFGSGTRLTVV.